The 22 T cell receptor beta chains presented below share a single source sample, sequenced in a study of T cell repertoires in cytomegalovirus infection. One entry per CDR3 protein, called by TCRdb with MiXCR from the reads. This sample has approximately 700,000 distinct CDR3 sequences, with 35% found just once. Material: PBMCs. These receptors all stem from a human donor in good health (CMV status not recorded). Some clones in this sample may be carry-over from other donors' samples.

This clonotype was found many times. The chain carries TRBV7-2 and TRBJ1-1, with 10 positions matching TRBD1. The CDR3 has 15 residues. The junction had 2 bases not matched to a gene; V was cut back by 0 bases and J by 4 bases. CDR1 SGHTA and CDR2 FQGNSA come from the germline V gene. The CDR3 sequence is CASSLATGGITEAFF. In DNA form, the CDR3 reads TGTGCCAGCAGCTTAGCGACAGGGGGCATCACTGAAGCTTTCTTT.

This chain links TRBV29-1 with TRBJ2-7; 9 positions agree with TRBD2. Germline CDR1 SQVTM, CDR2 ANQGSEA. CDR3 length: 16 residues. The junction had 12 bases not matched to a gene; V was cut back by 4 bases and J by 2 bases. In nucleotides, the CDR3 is TGCAGCGTTGGCGGGCGGGGGGGGTCCCCCCCCTACGAGCAGTACTTC. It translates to CSVGGRGGSPPYEQYF.

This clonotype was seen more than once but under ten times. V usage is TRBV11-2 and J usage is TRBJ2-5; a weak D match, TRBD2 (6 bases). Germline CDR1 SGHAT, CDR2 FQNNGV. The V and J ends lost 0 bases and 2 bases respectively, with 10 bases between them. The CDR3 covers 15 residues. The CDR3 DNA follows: TGTGCCAGCAGCTTAGATTATAGCGGACAAGAGACCCAGTACTTC. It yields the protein CASSLDYSGQETQYF.

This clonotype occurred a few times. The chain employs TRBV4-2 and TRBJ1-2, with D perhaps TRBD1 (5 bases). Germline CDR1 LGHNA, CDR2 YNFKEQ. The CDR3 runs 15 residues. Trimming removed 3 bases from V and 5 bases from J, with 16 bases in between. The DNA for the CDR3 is TGTGCCAGCAGCCAGGGGCTTGACATCTATTATGGCTACACCTTC. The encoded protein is CASSQGLDIYYGYTF.

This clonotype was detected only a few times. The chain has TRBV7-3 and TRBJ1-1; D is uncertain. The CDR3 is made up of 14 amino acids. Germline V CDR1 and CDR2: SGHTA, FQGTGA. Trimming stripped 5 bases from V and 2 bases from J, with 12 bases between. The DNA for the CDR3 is TGTGCCAGCAGCCAAAGGGCAGCTAACACTGAAGCTTTCTTT. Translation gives CASSQRAANTEAFF.

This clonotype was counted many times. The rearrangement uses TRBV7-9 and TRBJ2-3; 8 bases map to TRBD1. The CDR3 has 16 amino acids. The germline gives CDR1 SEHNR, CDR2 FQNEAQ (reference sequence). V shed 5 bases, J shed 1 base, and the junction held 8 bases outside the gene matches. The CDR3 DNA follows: TGTGCCAGCAGCGCTCCAGGGGGCGTGGGCACAGATACGCAGTATTTT. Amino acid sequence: CASSAPGGVGTDTQYF.

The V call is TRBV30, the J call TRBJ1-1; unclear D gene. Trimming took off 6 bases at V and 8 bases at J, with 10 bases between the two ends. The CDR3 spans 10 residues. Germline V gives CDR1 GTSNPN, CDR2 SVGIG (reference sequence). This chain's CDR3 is CACRETEAFF. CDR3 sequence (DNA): TGTGCCTGTCGGGAGACAGAAGCTTTCTTT.

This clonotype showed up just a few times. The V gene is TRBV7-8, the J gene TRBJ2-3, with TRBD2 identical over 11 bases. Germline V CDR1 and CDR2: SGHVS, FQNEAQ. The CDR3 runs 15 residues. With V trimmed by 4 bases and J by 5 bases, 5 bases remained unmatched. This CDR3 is CASSSLAGAGDTQYF. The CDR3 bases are TGTGCCAGCAGCTCACTAGCGGGAGCTGGAGATACGCAGTATTTT.

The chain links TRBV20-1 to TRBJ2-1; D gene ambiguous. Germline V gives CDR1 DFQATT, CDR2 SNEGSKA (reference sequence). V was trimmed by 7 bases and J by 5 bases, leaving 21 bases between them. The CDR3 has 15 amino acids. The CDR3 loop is CSVAPLVRLHNEQFF. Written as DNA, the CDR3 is TGCAGTGTGGCTCCGTTAGTCCGGCTACACAATGAGCAGTTCTTC.

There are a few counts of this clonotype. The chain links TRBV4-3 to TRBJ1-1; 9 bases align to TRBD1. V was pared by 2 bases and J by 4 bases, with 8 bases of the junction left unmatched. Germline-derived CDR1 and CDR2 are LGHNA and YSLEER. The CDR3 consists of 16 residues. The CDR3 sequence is CASSQPGQGWGTEAFF. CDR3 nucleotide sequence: TGCGCCAGCAGCCAACCGGGACAGGGCTGGGGCACTGAAGCTTTCTTT.

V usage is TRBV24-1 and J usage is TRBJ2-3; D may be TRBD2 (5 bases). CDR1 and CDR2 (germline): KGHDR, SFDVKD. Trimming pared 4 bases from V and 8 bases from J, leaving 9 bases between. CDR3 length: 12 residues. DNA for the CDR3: TGTGCCACCAGTGAGAGGGAGTCTACGCAGTATTTT. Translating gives CATSERESTQYF.

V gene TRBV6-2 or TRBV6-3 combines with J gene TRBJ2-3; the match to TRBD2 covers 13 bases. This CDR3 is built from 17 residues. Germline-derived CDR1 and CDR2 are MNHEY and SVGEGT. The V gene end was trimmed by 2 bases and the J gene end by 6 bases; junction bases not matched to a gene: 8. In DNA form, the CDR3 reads TGTGCCAGCAGTTACGGACTAGCGGGAGCCCGCCGGGATACGCAGTATTTT. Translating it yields CASSYGLAGARRDTQYF.

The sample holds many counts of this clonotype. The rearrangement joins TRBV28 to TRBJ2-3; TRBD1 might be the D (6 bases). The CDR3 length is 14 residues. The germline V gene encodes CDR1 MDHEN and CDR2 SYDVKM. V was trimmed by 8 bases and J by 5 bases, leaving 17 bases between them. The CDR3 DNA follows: TGTGCCAGCCAGAACAGGGCAGTACGAGATACGCAGTATTTT. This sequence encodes CASQNRAVRDTQYF. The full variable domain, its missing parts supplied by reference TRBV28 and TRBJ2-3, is DVKVTQSSRYLVKRTGEKVFLECVQDMDHENMFWYRQDPGLGLRLIYFSYDVKMKEKGDIPEGYSVSREKKERFSLILESASTNQTSMYLCASQNRAVRDTQYFGPGTRLTVL.

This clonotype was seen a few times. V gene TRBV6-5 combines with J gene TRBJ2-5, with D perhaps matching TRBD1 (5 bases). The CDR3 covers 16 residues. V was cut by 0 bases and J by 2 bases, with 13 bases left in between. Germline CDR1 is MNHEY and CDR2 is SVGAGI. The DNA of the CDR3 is TGTGCCAGCAGTTACTCGGGCAGGGTAGGACAAGAGACCCAGTACTTC. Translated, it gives CASSYSGRVGQETQYF.

As DNA, the CDR3 is TGCAGTGCTAGTGTCTGGCAGGCGGGTGAGCAGTTCTTC. Translation gives CSASVWQAGEQFF. The chain joins TRBV20-1 to TRBJ2-1; TRBD2 might be the D (5 bases). Germline-derived CDR1 and CDR2 are DFQATT and SNEGSKA (reference sequence). The CDR3 consists of 13 residues. V dropped 3 bases and J dropped 9 bases, with 15 bases sitting between them.

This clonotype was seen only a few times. The CDR3, as DNA: TGTGCCAGCAGTGCTAGCGGGAGGGGGTACAATGAGCAGTTCTTC. This gives the protein CASSASGRGYNEQFF. The V gene is TRBV27, the J gene TRBJ2-1; the match to TRBD2 covers 12 bases. The CDR3 length is 15 residues. Germline V gene sequence: CDR1 MNHEY, CDR2 SMNVEV (reference sequence). The ends lost 5 bases at V and 4 bases at J; junction bases unmatched: 3.

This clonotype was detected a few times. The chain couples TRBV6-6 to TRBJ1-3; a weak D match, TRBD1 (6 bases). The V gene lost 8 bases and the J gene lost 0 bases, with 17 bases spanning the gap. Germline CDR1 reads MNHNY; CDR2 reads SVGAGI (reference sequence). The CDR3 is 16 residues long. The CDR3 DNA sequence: TGTGCCAGCCTCGGAGCGGGGGCGAGCTCTGGAAACACCATATATTTT. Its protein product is CASLGAGASSGNTIYF.

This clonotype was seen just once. In nucleotides, the CDR3 is TGTGCCAGCAGTGACTCGATAGGACAGGGGTCGAGTGAGCAGTTCTTC. Amino acids: CASSDSIGQGSSEQFF. The chain has TRBV6-4 and TRBJ2-1; TRBD1 matches at 9 bases. This CDR3 is 16 amino acids long. The trim removed 0 bases at V and 9 bases at J, leaving 9 bases unmatched. Germline lookup yields CDR1 MRHNA and CDR2 SNTAGT.

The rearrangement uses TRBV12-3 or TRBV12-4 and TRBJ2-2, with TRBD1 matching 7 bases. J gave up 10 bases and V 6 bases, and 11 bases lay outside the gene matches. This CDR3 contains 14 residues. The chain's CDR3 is CASRGTARAVELFF. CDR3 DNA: TGTGCCAGCAGGGGGACAGCTCGTGCAGTGGAGCTGTTTTTT.

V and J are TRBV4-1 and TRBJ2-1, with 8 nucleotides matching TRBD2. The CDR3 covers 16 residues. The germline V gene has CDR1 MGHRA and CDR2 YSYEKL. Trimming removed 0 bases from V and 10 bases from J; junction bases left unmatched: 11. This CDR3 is CASSQDSGGAFYEQFF. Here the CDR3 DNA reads TGCGCCAGCAGCCAAGATTCCGGGGGGGCCTTTTACGAGCAGTTCTTC.

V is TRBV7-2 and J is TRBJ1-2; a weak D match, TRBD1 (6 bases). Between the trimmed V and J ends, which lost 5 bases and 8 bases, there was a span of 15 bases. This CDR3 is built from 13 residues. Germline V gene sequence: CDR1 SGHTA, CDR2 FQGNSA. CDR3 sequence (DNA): TGTGCCAGCAGCATTGACAGGCGGGGAGGCTACACCTTC. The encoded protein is CASSIDRRGGYTF.

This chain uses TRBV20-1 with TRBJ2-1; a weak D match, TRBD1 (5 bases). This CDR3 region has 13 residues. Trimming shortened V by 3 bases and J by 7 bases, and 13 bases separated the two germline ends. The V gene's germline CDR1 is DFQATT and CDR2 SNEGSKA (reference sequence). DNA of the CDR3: TGCAGTGCTAGGCAGGGAACGAGGAATGAGCAGTTCTTC. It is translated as CSARQGTRNEQFF.